Detailed here is one TCR beta chain. Its antigen remains unidentified. The data were obtained in a study of cytomegalovirus exposure and HLA in healthy donors. Study-wide points: Among the CMV-associated chains, a few were confirmed in vitro as specific for CMV antigens. Segments of the TCR beta V type were, in most cases, productive about 87% or about 30% of the time in an earlier analysis. Likely technical artifact: a cluster of highly shared sequence variants.

PCR primers comprised 60 Vbeta and 13 Jbeta primers. Per the original methods: Counted up in a later analysis, unique TCR beta chains came to some 72 million, with about 9.9 million shared. Produced via immunoSEQ multiplex PCR; TCRdb's table is partial and in-frame only. V and J calls and clone size are as listed in that table; D and trimming were resolved from the DNA. The sample lists some 160,000 clones, roughly 85% occurring once. Germline CDR1 and CDR2: GTSNPN and SVGIG (reference sequence). CDR3 length: 15 amino acids. Trimming cost V 0 bases and J 5 bases, with 16 bases left between them. The sample consisted of PBMCs. The chain is built from TRBV30 and TRBJ2-5; tentative D call: TRBD2 (6 bases). The TCR originated in a woman in her twenties or thirties in good health and CMV-seronegative. The CDR3 nucleotides are TGTGCCTGGAGTGTGGTACGGGGGACGCAGGAGACCCAGTACTTC. Protein sequence: CAWSVVRGTQETQYF.